This T cell receptor (beta chain) is from a study of cytotoxic CD8 clonotypes in ibrutinib-treated CLL. In the study overall: Patients: fewer than 12 relapsed/refractory, roughly 16 treatment-naive, fewer than 18 IGHV unmutated. Response samples came after a median roughly 11 months of treatment, range 6 to 36. The study's findings and limits: Different sampling times were used for sustained-remission and progressing patients.

CDR3 size: 16 residues. The J segment lost 2 bases and the V segment lost 4 bases, leaving 7 bases of the junction unmatched. The germline gives CDR1 SEHNR, CDR2 FQNEAQ (reference sequence). Produced via immunoSEQ multiplex PCR; TCRdb's table is partial and in-frame only. Counted here are 97,000 or so clones, around four fifths occurring once; the ten biggest clones make up less than 35%. As to this clone: Antigen unknown.

TCR beta libraries used around 1.8 micrograms of DNA from cryopreserved PBMCs. The receptor was derived from a human donor with chronic lymphocytic leukemia. The chain joins TRBV7-9 to TRBJ2-3; the match to TRBD1 covers 9 bases. The material sequenced was PBMCs, taken after 12 months of ibrutinib treatment. CDR3 protein: CASSSDRGGYTDTQYF. Here the CDR3 DNA reads TGTGCCAGCAGCTCGGACAGGGGAGGTTACACAGATACGCAGTATTTT. Complete variable domain (other parts from reference TRBV7-9 and TRBJ2-3): DTGVSQNPRHKITKRGQNVTFRCDPISEHNRLYWYRQTLGQGPEFLTYFQNEAQLEKSRLLSDRFSAERPKGSFSTLEIQRTEQGDSAMYLCASSSDRGGYTDTQYFGPGTRLTVL.